Below are 32 T cell receptor beta chains sequenced from a single sample in a study of blood T cell repertoires in COVID-19. Generated by immunoSEQ multiplex PCR, the TCRdb table keeps only in-frame clones and is missing some. Here the sample spans about 180,000 clones, approximately 83% being singletons. Sequencing was carried out using peripheral blood. The origin of the receptors is a man aged 50 or older with active or convalescent COVID-19.

The rearrangement links TRBV7-2 to TRBJ2-7; 8 nucleotides align to TRBD1. Germline V gives CDR1 SGHTA, CDR2 FQGNSA. CDR3 size: 16 residues. The J segment lost 1 base and the V segment lost 1 base, leaving 6 bases of the junction unmatched. CDR3 region: CASSLGGTGSSYEQYF. The CDR3 coding sequence is TGTGCCAGCAGCTTAGGGGGGACAGGTTCGTCCTACGAGCAGTACTTC.

The chain has TRBV12-5 and TRBJ2-2; 10 bases are shared with TRBD1. The CDR3 loop spans 21 amino acids. Germline trimming cut 6 bases from V and 2 bases from J; bases unmatched to any gene: 21. Germline-derived CDR1 and CDR2 are LGHNT and FRNRAP. The CDR3 DNA follows: TGTGCTAGTGGCTTCGTCCCCTCCGGGACAGGGGCCGTCTCAAACACCGGGGAGCTGTTTTTT. Protein sequence: CASGFVPSGTGAVSNTGELFF.

This chain connects TRBV4-3 to TRBJ2-7, with 9 bases fitting TRBD1. The CDR3 loop spans 13 amino acids. Germline CDR1 reads LGHNA; CDR2 reads YSLEER. The V and J ends lost 4 bases and 2 bases, in that order; junction bases with no gene match: 0. CDR3 protein: CASSRDRAYEQYF. For the CDR3, the DNA is TGCGCCAGCAGCCGGGACAGGGCCTACGAGCAGTACTTC.

V usage is TRBV3-1 (or the pseudogene TRBV3-2) and J usage is TRBJ2-1, with 10 bases matching TRBD2. Germline V lookup: CDR1 LGHDT, CDR2 YNNKEL (reference sequence). The CDR3 is made up of 19 amino acids. V gave up 3 bases and J gave up 5 bases; unmatched junction bases: 16. Here the CDR3 DNA reads TGTGCCAGCAGCCACACTCCCGAGGTGGGACTAGCGAACCACAATGAGCAGTTCTTC. Amino acid sequence: CASSHTPEVGLANHNEQFF.

This clone showed up just once. The genes are TRBV7-2 and TRBJ2-5; possible D gene TRBD1, 6 bases. CDR3 length: 16 residues. From germline, CDR1 is SGHTA and CDR2 FQGNSA. V lost 5 bases to trimming and J lost 0 bases, with 16 bases between them. CDR3 protein: CASSPGVVLYQETQYF. CDR3 nucleotide sequence: TGTGCCAGCAGCCCAGGGGTAGTGTTATACCAAGAGACCCAGTACTTC.

The chain is built from TRBV15 and TRBJ2-7; 7 nucleotides agree with TRBD1. Germline lookup yields CDR1 LNHNV and CDR2 YYDKDF (reference sequence). The CDR3 extends over 14 amino acids. V trimming: 0 bases; J trimming: 5 bases; junction bases outside the gene matches: 4. CDR3 loop: CATSRERQGHEQYF. The CDR3 DNA sequence: TGTGCCACCAGCAGAGAACGACAGGGCCACGAGCAGTACTTC.

The chain joins TRBV28 to TRBJ1-6, with D possibly being TRBD1 (5 bases). Between the trimmed V and J ends, which lost 6 bases and 7 bases, there was a span of 19 bases. The germline CDR1 and CDR2 sequences are MDHEN and SYDVKM. The CDR3 is 16 amino acids. The CDR3, as DNA: TGTGCCAGCAGGTCAGACAGAGGACCTTTCAATTCACCCCTCCACTTT. The encoded protein is CASRSDRGPFNSPLHF.

In this sample, this clone turned up once. The chain links TRBV6-6 to TRBJ2-3; 8 positions agree with TRBD2. The CDR3 is made up of 16 amino acids. Germline loops: CDR1 MNHNY, CDR2 SVGAGI (reference sequence). The ends lost 5 bases at V and 6 bases at J; junction bases unmatched: 13. The CDR3 DNA reads as TGTGCCAGCAGTCAATCGGCGGGGGGCGCCCGGGATACGCAGTATTTT. Amino acid sequence: CASSQSAGGARDTQYF.

This clone was observed a single time. The chain joins TRBV27 to TRBJ1-3; 7 bases line up with TRBD1. The CDR3 is made up of 14 amino acids. Germline assignment: CDR1 MNHEY and CDR2 SMNVEV (reference sequence). Losses at the gene ends were 9 bases for V and 0 bases for J; bases not matched to a gene: 5. CDR3 coding DNA: TGTGCCAGTATGGGACAGTCCTCTGGAAACACCATATATTTT. Encoded protein: CASMGQSSGNTIYF.

This chain uses TRBV5-1 with TRBJ2-3; TRBD2 might be the D (6 bases). Between the trimmed V and J ends, which lost 4 bases and 2 bases, there was a span of 14 bases. The CDR3 consists of 15 residues. Per the germline V gene, CDR1 is SGHRS and CDR2 is YFSETQ. CDR3 in amino acids: CASSPRAGSTDTQYF. The CDR3 bases are TGCGCCAGCAGCCCTCGAGCGGGTTCCACAGATACGCAGTATTTT.

This chain uses TRBV28 with TRBJ2-7; 13 bases match TRBD2. The J segment lost 7 bases and the V segment lost 5 bases, leaving 11 bases of the junction unmatched. The CDR3 is 16 residues long. CDR1 is MDHEN, CDR2 SYDVKM, per germline. CDR3: CASSQPRTSGSGEQYF. The CDR3 bases are TGTGCCAGCAGTCAGCCCCGGACTAGCGGGAGTGGAGAGCAGTACTTC. The full variable domain, with the rest looked up from reference TRBV28 and TRBJ2-7, is DVKVTQSSRYLVKRTGEKVFLECVQDMDHENMFWYRQDPGLGLRLIYFSYDVKMKEKGDIPEGYSVSREKKERFSLILESASTNQTSMYLCASSQPRTSGSGEQYFGPGTRLTVT.

Concerning this clone: Other DNA sequences within the sample encode an identical CDR3. The CDR3 here is CASERTGGYEQYF. In nucleotides, the CDR3 is TGTGCCAGCGAAAGGACAGGGGGATACGAGCAGTACTTC. The J gene is TRBJ2-7, the V gene TRBV6-5; 10 bases map to TRBD1. V shed 8 bases, J shed 4 bases, and the junction held 5 bases outside the gene matches. CDR1 and CDR2 (germline): MNHEY, SVGAGI. The CDR3 length is 13 residues.

The chain combines TRBV5-4 with TRBJ2-2, with 8 bases matching TRBD2. CDR1 and CDR2 from the germline V gene are SGHNT and YYREEE (reference sequence). This CDR3 is built from 16 residues. V lost 4 bases to trimming and J lost 4 bases; unmatched junction nucleotides: 9. The CDR3 is CASSVKTSAVTGELFF. CDR3 DNA sequence: TGTGCCAGCAGCGTGAAGACTAGCGCCGTCACCGGGGAGCTGTTTTTT.

The V and J genes are TRBV7-2 and TRBJ2-3; maybe TRBD2 (5 bases). V was cut by 1 base and J by 9 bases, with 14 bases left in between. The CDR3 loop spans 14 amino acids. Germline CDR1 and CDR2: SGHTA and FQGNSA. The CDR3 nucleotides are TGTGCCAGCAGCTTAGGTTTTCTAGCTTGGACGCAGTATTTT. Residues: CASSLGFLAWTQYF. The variable domain in full, completed from reference TRBV7-2 and TRBJ2-3, reads GAGVSQSPSNKVTEKGKDVELRCDPISGHTALYWYRQSLGQGLEFLIYFQGNSAPDKSGLPSDRFSAERTGGSVSTLTIQRTQQEDSAVYLCASSLGFLAWTQYFGPGTRLTVL.

Of note for this clone: The conserved phenylalanine or tryptophan is not found at the CDR3 terminus, so this likely reflects a read error. The limits of the CDR3 on the DNA are not certain, so only TCRdb's listed CDR3 is given. The chain carries TRBV4-2 and TRBJ1-1; the table names TRBD1, a call not compared with the DNA. The CDR3 is 13 residues long, counting both termini. Germline CDR1 is LGHNA and CDR2 is YNFKEQ. CDR3 in amino acids: CASSHRERYSWAV.

The chain links TRBV6-5 to TRBJ1-6; a possible D gene is TRBD1 (6 bases). Germline lookup yields CDR1 MNHEY and CDR2 SVGAGI. The germline V and J ends were trimmed by 5 bases and 9 bases, with 14 bases remaining between them. The CDR3 runs to 14 residues. In DNA, the CDR3 is TGTGCCAGCAGTCCCCCCCGGGGGGCTTCACCCCTCCACTTT. This encodes CASSPPRGASPLHF.

V and J are TRBV30 and TRBJ1-6; 10 bases map to TRBD1. The V gene's germline CDR1 is GTSNPN and CDR2 SVGIG (reference sequence). Trimming removed 3 bases from V and 9 bases from J; junction bases left unmatched: 8. The CDR3 has 15 residues. The CDR3 loop is CAWSLTGTGASPLHF. The DNA for the CDR3 is TGTGCCTGGAGCCTAACGGGGACAGGGGCTTCACCCCTCCACTTT.

This clone was recorded only once. V and J are TRBV2 and TRBJ2-1; TRBD1 agrees at 9 bases. The CDR3 contains 16 residues. V lost 8 bases to trimming and J lost 3 bases; unmatched junction nucleotides: 11. The germline CDR1 and CDR2 sequences are SNHLY and FYNNEI. CDR3 residues: CASDRGSDRGYNEQFF. The DNA of the CDR3 is TGTGCCAGCGATCGAGGCTCGGACAGGGGCTACAATGAGCAGTTCTTC.

This rearrangement joins TRBV18 to TRBJ2-1; 7 bases match TRBD1. Trimming took 3 bases from V and 6 from J; bases not matched to a gene: 11. Germline V gene lookup returns CDR1 KGHSH and CDR2 LQKENI. The CDR3 runs 16 residues. The CDR3 sequence: CASSPPSTRGLNEQFF. For the CDR3, the DNA is TGTGCCAGCTCACCCCCTTCCACAAGGGGGCTCAATGAGCAGTTCTTC.

This rearrangement joins TRBV19 to TRBJ2-3, with 13 bases that match TRBD2. The trim removed 3 bases at V and 2 bases at J, leaving 8 bases unmatched. Per germline, CDR1 LNHDA and CDR2 SQIVND (reference sequence). The CDR3 covers 18 residues. CDR3 DNA: TGTGCCAGTAGTATCCTACTAGCGGGAGGGCCATCCACAGATACGCAGTATTTT. Amino acids: CASSILLAGGPSTDTQYF.

This clone was seen only once. The same CDR3 can be traced to other DNA sequences in this sample. The chain is built from TRBV28 and TRBJ1-2; 10 positions agree with TRBD1. CDR3 length equals 14 residues. Germline CDR1 is MDHEN and CDR2 is SYDVKM. V lost 4 bases and J lost 3; bases outside the gene matches: 2. This CDR3 is CASSSGQGDYGYTF. The CDR3 DNA sequence: TGTGCCAGCAGTTCCGGACAGGGGGACTATGGCTACACCTTC.

V and J are TRBV6-5 and TRBJ1-2; TRBD1 matches 7 bases. J was trimmed by 4 bases and V by 7 bases; bases with no gene match: 12. The length of the CDR3 is 15 residues. Per the germline V gene, CDR1 is MNHEY and CDR2 is SVGAGI. CDR3 in DNA: TGTGCCAGCACCTCCTTAGGGGGCATAAGCTATGGCTACACCTTC. Translation gives CASTSLGGISYGYTF.

V gene TRBV5-4 combines with J gene TRBJ1-1, with TRBD1 matching 7 bases. The CDR3 is 15 amino acids. The V gene's germline CDR1 is SGHNT and CDR2 YYREEE (reference sequence). The V segment lost 4 bases and the J segment 0 bases; nucleotides outside the gene matches: 6. CDR3 sequence reads: CASSPGQRMNTEAFF. As DNA, the CDR3 is TGTGCCAGCAGCCCGGGACAGCGAATGAACACTGAAGCTTTCTTT.

The chain has TRBV24-1 and TRBJ2-7; D is uncertain. V lost 3 bases and J lost 0, with 17 bases in between. The germline V gene has CDR1 KGHDR and CDR2 SFDVKD. The CDR3 sequence is 17 residues long. In nucleotides, the CDR3 is TGTGCCACCAGTGATGGCGGTAGCCCCAGAGGCTCCTACGAGCAGTACTTC. Protein: CATSDGGSPRGSYEQYF.

The chain is built from TRBV5-1 and TRBJ1-1; D ambiguous. Trimming stripped 5 bases from V and 0 bases from J, with 14 bases between. Germline CDR1 reads SGHRS; CDR2 reads YFSETQ. The CDR3 has 15 amino acids. The CDR3 region has the DNA TGCGCCAGCAGGAAATCCGGGATCATGAACACTGAAGCTTTCTTT. This sequence encodes CASRKSGIMNTEAFF.

The chain joins TRBV25-1 to TRBJ1-2, with 9 bases fitting TRBD1. The CDR3 contains 17 residues. Germline V gene data show CDR1 as MGHDK and CDR2 as SYGVNS. The J segment lost 6 bases and the V segment lost 1 base, leaving 12 bases of the junction unmatched. The chain's CDR3 is CASSEWVGGQGSDGYTF. The CDR3 DNA is TGTGCCAGCAGTGAATGGGTAGGGGGACAGGGAAGCGATGGCTACACCTTC.

There are many counts of this clone. This chain connects TRBV19 to TRBJ2-5; 7 bases are shared with TRBD1. The germline V gene encodes CDR1 LNHDA and CDR2 SQIVND (reference sequence). Losses at the gene ends were 5 bases for V and 3 bases for J; bases not matched to a gene: 3. The CDR3 has 13 residues. The CDR3: CASSPDREETQYF. CDR3 DNA sequence: TGTGCCAGTAGTCCCGACAGGGAAGAGACCCAGTACTTC.

The gene calls are TRBV6-4 and TRBJ2-5; the D gene is possibly TRBD2 (5 bases). V was pared by 7 bases and J by 9 bases, with 27 bases between. This CDR3 region has 16 residues. The V gene's germline CDR1 is MRHNA and CDR2 SNTAGT. The CDR3 DNA reads TGTGCCAGCAACCAACCAGGAGGACTCCCGGTAAGGGCCCAGTACTTC. Encoded protein: CASNQPGGLPVRAQYF.

The chain recombines TRBV9 with TRBJ2-7; D unresolved. This CDR3 contains 12 residues. Germline V gives CDR1 SGDLS, CDR2 YYNGEE. V dropped 4 bases and J dropped 1 base, with 6 bases sitting between them. The CDR3 coding sequence is TGTGCCAGCAGCCTACCTTCCTACGAGCAGTACTTC. Protein product: CASSLPSYEQYF.

This chain connects TRBV12-3 or TRBV12-4 to TRBJ1-1; 7 bases are shared with TRBD1. V lost 5 bases and J lost 8; bases outside the gene matches: 2. The CDR3 spans 11 residues. CDR3 sequence reads: CASSTGEEAFF. CDR3 DNA sequence: TGTGCCAGCAGTACAGGGGAGGAAGCTTTCTTT.

The CDR3 bases are TGTGCCAGCAGCCCGACCCACTCGGGAAGCGGCACAGATACGCAGTATTTT. It codes for CASSPTHSGSGTDTQYF. V gene TRBV3-1 (or the pseudogene TRBV3-2) combines with J gene TRBJ2-3; weak D call: TRBD2 (5 bases). The ends were cut back, 4 bases at V and 1 base at J, with 18 bases in the middle. The CDR3 runs 17 residues. Germline V gene data show CDR1 as LGHDT and CDR2 as YNNKEL (reference sequence).

The rearrangement links TRBV2 to TRBJ2-3, with 7 bases identical to TRBD2. The CDR3 is made up of 14 amino acids. Losses at the gene ends were 9 bases for V and 4 bases for J; bases not matched to a gene: 10. The germline CDR1 and CDR2 sequences are SNHLY and FYNNEI. CDR3 bases: TGTGCCAGAACCCGGGGGGTCCCCCCAGATACGCAGTATTTT. Translating it yields CARTRGVPPDTQYF.